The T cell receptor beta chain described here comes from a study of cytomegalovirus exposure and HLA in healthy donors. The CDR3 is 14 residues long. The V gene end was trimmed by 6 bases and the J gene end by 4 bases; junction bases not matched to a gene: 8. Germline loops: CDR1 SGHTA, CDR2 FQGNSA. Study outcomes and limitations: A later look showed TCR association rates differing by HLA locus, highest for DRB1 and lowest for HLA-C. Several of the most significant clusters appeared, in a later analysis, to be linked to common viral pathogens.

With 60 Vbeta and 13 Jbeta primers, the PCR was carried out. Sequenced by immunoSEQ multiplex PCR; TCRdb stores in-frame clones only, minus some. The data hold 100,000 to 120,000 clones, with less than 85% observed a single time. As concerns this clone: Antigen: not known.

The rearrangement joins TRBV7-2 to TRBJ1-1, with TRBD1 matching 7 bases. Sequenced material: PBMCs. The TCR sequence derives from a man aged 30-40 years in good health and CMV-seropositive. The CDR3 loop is CASSFQGDGTEAFF. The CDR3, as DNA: TGTGCCAGCAGTTTTCAGGGGGATGGCACTGAAGCTTTCTTT. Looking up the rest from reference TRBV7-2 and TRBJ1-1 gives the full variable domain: GAGVSQSPSNKVTEKGKDVELRCDPISGHTALYWYRQSLGQGLEFLIYFQGNSAPDKSGLPSDRFSAERTGGSVSTLTIQRTQQEDSAVYLCASSFQGDGTEAFFGQGTRLTVV.